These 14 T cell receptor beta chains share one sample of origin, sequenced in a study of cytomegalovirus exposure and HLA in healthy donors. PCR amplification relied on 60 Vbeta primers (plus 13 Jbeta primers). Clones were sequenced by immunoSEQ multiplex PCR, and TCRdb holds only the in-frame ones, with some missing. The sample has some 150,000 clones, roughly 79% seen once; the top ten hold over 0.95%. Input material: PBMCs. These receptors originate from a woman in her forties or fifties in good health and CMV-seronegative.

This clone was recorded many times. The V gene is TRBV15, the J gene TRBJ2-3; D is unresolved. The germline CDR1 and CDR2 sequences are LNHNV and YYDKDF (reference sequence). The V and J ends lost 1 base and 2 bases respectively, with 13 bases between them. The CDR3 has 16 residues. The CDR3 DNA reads TGTGCCACCAGCAGAGCCCTAGATTCGTACACAGATACGCAGTATTTT. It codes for CATSRALDSYTDTQYF. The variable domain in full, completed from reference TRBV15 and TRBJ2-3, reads DAMVIQNPRYQVTQFGKPVTLSCSQTLNHNVMYWYQQKSSQAPKLLFHYYDKDFNNEADTPDNFQSRRPNTSFCFLDIRSPGLGDTAMYLCATSRALDSYTDTQYFGPGTRLTVL.

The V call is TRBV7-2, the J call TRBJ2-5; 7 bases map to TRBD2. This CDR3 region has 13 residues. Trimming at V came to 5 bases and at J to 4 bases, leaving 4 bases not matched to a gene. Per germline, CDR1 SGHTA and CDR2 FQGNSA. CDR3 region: CASSASGGETQYF. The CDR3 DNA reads TGTGCCAGCAGCGCCTCGGGGGGAGAGACCCAGTACTTC.

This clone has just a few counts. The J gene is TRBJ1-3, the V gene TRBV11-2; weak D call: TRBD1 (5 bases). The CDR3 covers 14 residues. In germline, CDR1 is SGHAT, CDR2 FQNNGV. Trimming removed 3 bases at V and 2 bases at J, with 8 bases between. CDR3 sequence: CASSLAGTGNTIYF. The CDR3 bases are TGTGCCAGCAGCTTGGCAGGGACTGGAAACACCATATATTTT.

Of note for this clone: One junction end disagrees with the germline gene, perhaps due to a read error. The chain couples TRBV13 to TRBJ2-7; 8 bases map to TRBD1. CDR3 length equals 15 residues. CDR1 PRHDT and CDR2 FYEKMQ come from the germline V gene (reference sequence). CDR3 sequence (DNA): TGTGCCAGCAGCGTAGGGACAGGAGTTCATTACGAGCAGTACTTC. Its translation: CASSVGTGVHYEQYF.

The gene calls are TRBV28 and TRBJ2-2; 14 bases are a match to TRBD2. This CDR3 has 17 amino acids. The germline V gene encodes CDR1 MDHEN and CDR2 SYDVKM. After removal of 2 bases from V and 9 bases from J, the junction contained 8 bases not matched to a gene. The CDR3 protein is CASSLETSGGAFRELFF. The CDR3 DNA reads TGTGCCAGCAGTTTAGAGACTAGCGGGGGGGCATTTAGGGAGCTGTTTTTT.

The CDR3 reads CASRATGYGNTIYF. CDR3 sequence (DNA): TGTGCCAGCAGGGCGACAGGTTACGGAAACACCATATATTTT. The rearrangement uses TRBV2 and TRBJ1-3; D possibly corresponds to TRBD1 (6 bases). Germline V gene lookup returns CDR1 SNHLY and CDR2 FYNNEI. The V end lost 6 bases, the J end lost 4 bases, and 13 bases lay between the germline ends. The CDR3 is 14 residues long.

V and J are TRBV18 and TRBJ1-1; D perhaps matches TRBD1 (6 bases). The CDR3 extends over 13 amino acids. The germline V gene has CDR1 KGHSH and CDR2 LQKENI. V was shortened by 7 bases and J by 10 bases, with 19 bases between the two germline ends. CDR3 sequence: CASFNRGGAGAFF. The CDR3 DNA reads TGTGCCAGCTTTAACCGAGGGGGGGCTGGAGCTTTCTTT.

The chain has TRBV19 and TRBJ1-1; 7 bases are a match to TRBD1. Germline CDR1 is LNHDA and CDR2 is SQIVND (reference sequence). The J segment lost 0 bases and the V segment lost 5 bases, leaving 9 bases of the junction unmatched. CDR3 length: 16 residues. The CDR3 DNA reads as TGTGCCAGTAGTCCGAGACAGGGAATTGTGAACACTGAAGCTTTCTTT. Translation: CASSPRQGIVNTEAFF.

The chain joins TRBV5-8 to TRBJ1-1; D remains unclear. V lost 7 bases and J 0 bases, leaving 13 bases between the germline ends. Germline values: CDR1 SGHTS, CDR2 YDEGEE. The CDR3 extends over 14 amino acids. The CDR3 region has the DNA TGTGCCAGCCCACGGAGCCACATGAACACTGAAGCTTTCTTT. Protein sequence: CASPRSHMNTEAFF.

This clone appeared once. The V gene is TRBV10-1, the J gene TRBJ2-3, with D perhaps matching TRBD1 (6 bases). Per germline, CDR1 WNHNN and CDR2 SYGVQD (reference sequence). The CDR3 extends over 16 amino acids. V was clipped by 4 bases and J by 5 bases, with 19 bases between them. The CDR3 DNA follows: TGCGCCAGCAGTGTAGGGAGAACAGGGCGAGGAGATACGCAGTATTTT. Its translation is CASSVGRTGRGDTQYF.

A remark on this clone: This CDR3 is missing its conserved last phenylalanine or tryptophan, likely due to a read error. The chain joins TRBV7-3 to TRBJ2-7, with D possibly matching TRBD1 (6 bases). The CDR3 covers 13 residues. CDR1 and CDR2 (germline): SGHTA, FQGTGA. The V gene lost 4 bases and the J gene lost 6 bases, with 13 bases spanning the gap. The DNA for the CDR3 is TGTGCCAGCAGCTCCAAACAAGGGGGCGAGCAGTACCTC. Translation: CASSSKQGGEQYL.

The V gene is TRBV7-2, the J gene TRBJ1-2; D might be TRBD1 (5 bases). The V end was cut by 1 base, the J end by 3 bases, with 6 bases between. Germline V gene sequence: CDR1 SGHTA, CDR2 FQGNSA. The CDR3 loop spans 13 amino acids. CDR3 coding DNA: TGTGCCAGCAGCTTAGGCAGGGACTATGGCTACACCTTC. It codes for CASSLGRDYGYTF.

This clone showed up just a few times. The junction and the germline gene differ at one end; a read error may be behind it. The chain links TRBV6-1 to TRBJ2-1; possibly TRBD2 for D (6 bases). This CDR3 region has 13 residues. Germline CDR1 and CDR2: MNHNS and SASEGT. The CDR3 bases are TGCGGCTCTTCCGGGGGCTCCTACAATGAGCAGTTCTTC. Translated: CGSSGGSYNEQFF.

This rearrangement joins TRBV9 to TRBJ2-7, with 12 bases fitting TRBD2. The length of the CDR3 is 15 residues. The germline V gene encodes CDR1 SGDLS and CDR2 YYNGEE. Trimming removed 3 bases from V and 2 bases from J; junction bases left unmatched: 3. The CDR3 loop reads CASSATSGSAYEQYF. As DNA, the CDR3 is TGTGCCAGCAGCGCGACTAGCGGGAGTGCCTACGAGCAGTACTTC.